This T cell receptor (beta chain) came from a study of T cell repertoires in cytomegalovirus infection. CDR3 length equals 16 residues. Germline lookup yields CDR1 SGHRS and CDR2 YFSETQ. The ends lost 2 bases at V and 7 bases at J; junction bases unmatched: 7. TCRdb fed the reads into MiXCR, producing one record per CDR3 protein. This sample carries hundreds of thousands of distinct CDR3 sequences, 32% of them seen once, and the ten largest clones take under 15%. Regarding the study as a whole: Of the TCR beta families, the public ones yielded a cumulative frequency that identified carriers of CMV plus the relevant HLA.

A word on this clonotype: Antigen: not known.

The material sequenced was cultured CD8+ T cells from PBMCs, taken from culture after CMV antigen stimulation. This TCR derives from a human donor in good health (CMV status not recorded). Some clones in this sample may be carry-over from other donors' samples. The chain employs TRBV5-1 and TRBJ2-1; 12 bases fit TRBD2. CDR3 protein: CASSFHTSGGPNEQFF. DNA for the CDR3: TGCGCCAGCAGCTTTCATACTAGCGGGGGGCCAAATGAGCAGTTCTTC. Based on the CDR3 plus reference TRBV5-1 and TRBJ2-1, the full variable domain is KAGVTQTPRYLIKTRGQQVTLSCSPISGHRSVSWYQQTPGQGLQFLFEYFSETQRNKGNFPGRFSGRQFSNSRSEMNVSTLELGDSALYLCASSFHTSGGPNEQFFGPGTRLTVL.